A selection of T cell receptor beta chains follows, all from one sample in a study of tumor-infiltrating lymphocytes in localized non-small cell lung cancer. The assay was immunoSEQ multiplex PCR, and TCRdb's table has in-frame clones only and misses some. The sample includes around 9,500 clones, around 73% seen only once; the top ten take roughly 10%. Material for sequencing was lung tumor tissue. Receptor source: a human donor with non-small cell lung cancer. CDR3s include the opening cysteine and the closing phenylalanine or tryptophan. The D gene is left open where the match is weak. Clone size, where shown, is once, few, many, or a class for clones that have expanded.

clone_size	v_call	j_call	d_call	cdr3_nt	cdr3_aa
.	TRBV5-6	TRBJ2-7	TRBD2	TGTGCCAGCAGCTTGGGGCTAGCGGGAGGCGTGAGGTACGAGCAGTACTTC	CASSLGLAGGVRYEQYF
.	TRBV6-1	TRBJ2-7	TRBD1	TGTGCCAGCAGGATGACAGGGAGCGCCTACGAGCAGTACTTC	CASRMTGSAYEQYF
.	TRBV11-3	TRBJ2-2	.	TGTGCCAGCAGCCCCGGGGGGGAGCTGTTTTTT	CASSPGGELFF
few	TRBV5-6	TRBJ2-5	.	TGTGCCAGCAGCTTGCGCCCAGAGACCCAGTACTTC	CASSLRPETQYF
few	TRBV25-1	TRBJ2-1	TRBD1	TGTGCCAGCAGTGGCCCCGGGACAGGCTCCTACAATGAGCAGTTCTTC	CASSGPGTGSYNEQFF
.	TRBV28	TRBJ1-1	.	TGTGCCAGCATAAGATCGACTGAAGCTTTCTTT	CASIRSTEAFF
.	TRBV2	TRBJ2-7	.	TGTGCCAGCAGACGGGGGACAGCTCCCTACGAGCAGTACTTC	CASRRGTAPYEQYF
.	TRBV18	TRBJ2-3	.	TGTGCCAGCTCACCGGGGCGGAGCACAGATACGCAGTATTTT	CASSPGRSTDTQYF
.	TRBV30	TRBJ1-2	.	TGTGCCTGGAACGGGGGGGATGGCTACACCTTC	CAWNGGDGYTF
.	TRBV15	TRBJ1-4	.	TGTGCCACCAGCACCCAGGGTTTTGAAAAACTGTTTTTT	CATSTQGFEKLFF
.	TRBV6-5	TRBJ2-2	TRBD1	TGTGCCAGCAGTTACCGGACAGGGGTCACCGGGGAGCTGTTTTTT	CASSYRTGVTGELFF
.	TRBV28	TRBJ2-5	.	TGTGCCAGCAGTACCCGGGACGGACAAGAGACCCAGTACTTC	CASSTRDGQETQYF
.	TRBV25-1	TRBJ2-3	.	TGTGCCAGCAGTGACCCCCGTTTTAGCACAGATACGCAGTATTTT	CASSDPRFSTDTQYF
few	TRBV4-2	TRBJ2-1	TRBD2	TGTGCCAGCAGCCAGGAGGGACTAGCGGGTTACAATGAGCAGTTCTTC	CASSQEGLAGYNEQFF
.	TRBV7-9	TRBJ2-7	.	TGTGCCAGCCAGCAGCAGGGCGAGCAGTACTTC	CASQQQGEQYF
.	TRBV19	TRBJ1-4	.	TGTGCCAGTAGTATTCGGCATCTGCCTGAAAAACTGTTTTTT	CASSIRHLPEKLFF
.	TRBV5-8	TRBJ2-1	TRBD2	TGTGCCAGCAGCTCGAGAAACCTAGCGGGGGGCCGGCCAAGTGAGCAGTTCTTC	CASSSRNLAGGRPSEQFF
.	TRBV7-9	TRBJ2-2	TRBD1	TGTGCCAGCAGCCACAGGGGGGCCGGGGAGCTGTTTTTT	CASSHRGAGELFF
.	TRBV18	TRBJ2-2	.	TGTGCCAGCTCACTGTCGAACACCGGGGAGCTGTTTTTT	CASSLSNTGELFF
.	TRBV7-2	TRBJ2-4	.	TGTGCCACCGTCTCTCTAGCCAAAAACATTCAGTACTTC	CATVSLAKNIQYF
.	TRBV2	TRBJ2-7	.	TGTGCCAGCAGGAAGGGTCTAGCAGCCTACGAGCAGTACTTC	CASRKGLAAYEQYF
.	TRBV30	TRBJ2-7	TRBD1	TGTGCCTGGAACCGGGACAGAAGCTACGAGCAGTACTTC	CAWNRDRSYEQYF
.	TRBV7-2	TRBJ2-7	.	TGTGCCAGCAGGAGGGGGTCAGCCTACGAGCAGTACTTC	CASRRGSAYEQYF
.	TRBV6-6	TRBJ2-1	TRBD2	TGTGCCAGCAGGGAGCACATGACTAGCGCCGAGCAGTTCTTC	CASREHMTSAEQFF
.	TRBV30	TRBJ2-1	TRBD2	TGTGCCTGGAACAGCGGGAGACCTGAGCAGTTCTTC	CAWNSGRPEQFF
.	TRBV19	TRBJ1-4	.	TGTGCCAGTAGTATGGTGATGGGAGCAACTAATGAAAAACTGTTTTTT	CASSMVMGATNEKLFF
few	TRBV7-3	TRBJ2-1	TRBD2	TGTGCCAGCAGCTTCGGGACTAGCGGGAGGGCCATCAATGAGCAGTTCTTC	CASSFGTSGRAINEQFF
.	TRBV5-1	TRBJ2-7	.	TGCGCCAGCAGCCCTACAGGGATCCACGAGCAGTACTTC	CASSPTGIHEQYF
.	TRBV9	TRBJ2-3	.	TGTGCCAGCCAAACCCAGGGGACAGATACGCAGTATTTT	CASQTQGTDTQYF
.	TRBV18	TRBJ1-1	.	TGTGCCAGCTCACCAAGGGATTCGGACACTGAAGCTTTCTTT	CASSPRDSDTEAFF
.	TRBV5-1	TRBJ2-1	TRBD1	TGCGCCAGCAGCTTGGTCGGGACAGGGGTCTACAATGAGCAGTTCTTC	CASSLVGTGVYNEQFF
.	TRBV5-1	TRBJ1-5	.	TGCGCCAGCAGCCGCAGAATAGGGACGGAGGTCCTTAGCAATCAGCCCCAGCATTTT	CASSRRIGTEVLSNQPQHF
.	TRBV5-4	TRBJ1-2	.	TGTGCCAGCAGCTCCGACGGCCTTTGGGGCTACACCTTC	CASSSDGLWGYTF
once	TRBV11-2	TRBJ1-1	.	TGTGCCAGCAGCTTAGAGATTGGCACTGAAGCTTTCTTT	CASSLEIGTEAFF
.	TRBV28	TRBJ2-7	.	TGTGCCAGCAGTTTGGCGGATCGCGAGCAGTACTTC	CASSLADREQYF
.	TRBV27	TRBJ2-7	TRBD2	TGTGCCAGCAGAGTTACGGTAGCGGGAGGTCGCGAGCAGTACTTC	CASRVTVAGGREQYF
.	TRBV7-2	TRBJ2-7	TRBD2	TGTGCCAGCAGCTTAAGACTAGCGGGAGGGCCTCCCTTCTACGAGCAGTACTTC	CASSLRLAGGPPFYEQYF
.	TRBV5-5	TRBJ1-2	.	TGTGCCAGCAGCCTAGCAGGTGCCCCGGCGTATGGCTACACCTTC	CASSLAGAPAYGYTF
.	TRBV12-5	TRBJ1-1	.	TGTGCTAGTGGTTCAGGGGTTCGGGGAACTGAAGCTTTCTTT	CASGSGVRGTEAFF
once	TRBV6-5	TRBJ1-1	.	TGTGCCAGCAGTTACGGACGGTCCACTGAAGCTTTCTTT	CASSYGRSTEAFF
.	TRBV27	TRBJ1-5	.	TGTGCCAGCAGTTTAACATGGGGAGTCGGCAATCAGCCCCAGCATTTT	CASSLTWGVGNQPQHF
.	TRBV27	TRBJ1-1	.	TGTGCCAGCAGTTTAGGGTTAGCGACGTCAAGGGCTTTCTTT	CASSLGLATSRAFF
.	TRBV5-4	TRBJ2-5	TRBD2	TGTGCCAGCAGCTTGTGGGGAGGGGAGACCCAGTACTTC	CASSLWGGETQYF
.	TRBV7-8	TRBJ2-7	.	TGTGCCAGCAGCTTAGGAGGGGACACCTACGAGCAGTACTTC	CASSLGGDTYEQYF
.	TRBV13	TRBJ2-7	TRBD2	TGTGCCAGCAGCTTGACTAGCGCCGAGCAGTACTTC	CASSLTSAEQYF